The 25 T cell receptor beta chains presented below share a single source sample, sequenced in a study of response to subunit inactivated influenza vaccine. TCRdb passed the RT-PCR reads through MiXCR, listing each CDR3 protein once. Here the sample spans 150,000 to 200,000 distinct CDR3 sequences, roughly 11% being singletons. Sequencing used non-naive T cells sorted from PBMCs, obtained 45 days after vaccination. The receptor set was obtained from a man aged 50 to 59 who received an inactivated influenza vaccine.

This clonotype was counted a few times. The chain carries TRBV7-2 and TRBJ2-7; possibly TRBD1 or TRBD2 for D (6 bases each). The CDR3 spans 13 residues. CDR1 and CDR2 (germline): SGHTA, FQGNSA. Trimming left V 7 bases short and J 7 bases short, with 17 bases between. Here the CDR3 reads CASIPLGGREQYF. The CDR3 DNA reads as TGTGCCAGCATCCCCCTGGGGGGCCGGGAGCAGTACTTC.

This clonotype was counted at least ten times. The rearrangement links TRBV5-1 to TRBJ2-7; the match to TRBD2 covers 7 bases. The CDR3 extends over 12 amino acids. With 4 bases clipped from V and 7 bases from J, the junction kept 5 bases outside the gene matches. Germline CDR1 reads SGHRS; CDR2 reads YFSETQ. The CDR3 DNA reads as TGCGCCAGCAGCCGCCTCGGGGGGGAGCAGTACTTC. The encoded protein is CASSRLGGEQYF.

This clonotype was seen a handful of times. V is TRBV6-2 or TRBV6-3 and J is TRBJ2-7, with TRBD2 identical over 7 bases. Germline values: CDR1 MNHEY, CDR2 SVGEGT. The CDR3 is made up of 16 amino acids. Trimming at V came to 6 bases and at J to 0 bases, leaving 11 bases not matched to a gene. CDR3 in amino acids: CASSRASLALSYEQYF. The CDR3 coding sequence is TGTGCCAGCAGCCGTGCGTCACTAGCGCTCTCCTACGAGCAGTACTTC.

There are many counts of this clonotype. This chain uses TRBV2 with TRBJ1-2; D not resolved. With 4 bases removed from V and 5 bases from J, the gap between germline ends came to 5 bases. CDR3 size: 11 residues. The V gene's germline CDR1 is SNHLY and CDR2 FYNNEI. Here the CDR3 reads CASSGEYGYTF. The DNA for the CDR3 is TGTGCCAGCAGTGGGGAATATGGCTACACCTTC.

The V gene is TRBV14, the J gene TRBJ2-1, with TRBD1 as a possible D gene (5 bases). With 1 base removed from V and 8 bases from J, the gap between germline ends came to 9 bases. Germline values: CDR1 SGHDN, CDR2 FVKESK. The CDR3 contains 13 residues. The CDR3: CASSQGQFYEQFF. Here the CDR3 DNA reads TGTGCCAGCAGCCAAGGACAGTTTTATGAGCAGTTCTTC.

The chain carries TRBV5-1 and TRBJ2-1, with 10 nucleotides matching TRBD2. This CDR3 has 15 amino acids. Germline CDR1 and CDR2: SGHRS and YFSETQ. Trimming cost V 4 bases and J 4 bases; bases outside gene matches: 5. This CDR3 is CASSPGTSEYNEQFF. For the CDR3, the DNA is TGCGCCAGCAGCCCAGGGACTAGCGAGTACAATGAGCAGTTCTTC.

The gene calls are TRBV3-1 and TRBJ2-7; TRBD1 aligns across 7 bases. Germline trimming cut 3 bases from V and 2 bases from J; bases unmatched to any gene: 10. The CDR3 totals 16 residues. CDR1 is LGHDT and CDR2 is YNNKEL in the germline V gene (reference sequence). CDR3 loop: CASSHRLGQIPYEQYF. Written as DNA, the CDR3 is TGTGCCAGCAGCCATCGCCTGGGACAGATCCCCTACGAGCAGTACTTC.

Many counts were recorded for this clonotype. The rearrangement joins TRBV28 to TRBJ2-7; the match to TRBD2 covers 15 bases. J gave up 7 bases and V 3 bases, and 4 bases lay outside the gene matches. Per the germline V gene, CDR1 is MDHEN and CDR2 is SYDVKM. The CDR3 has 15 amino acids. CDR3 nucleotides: TGTGCCAGCAGTTTTCTGGGACTAGCGGGGGGAGAGCAGTACTTC. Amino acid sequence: CASSFLGLAGGEQYF.

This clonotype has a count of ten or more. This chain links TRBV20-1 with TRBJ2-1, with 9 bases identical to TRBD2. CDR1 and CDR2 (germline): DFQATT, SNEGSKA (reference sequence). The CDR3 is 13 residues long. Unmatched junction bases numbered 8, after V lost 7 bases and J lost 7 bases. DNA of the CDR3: TGCAGTGGAGGGGCGGGGGGGCTTAATGAGCAGTTCTTC. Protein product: CSGGAGGLNEQFF.

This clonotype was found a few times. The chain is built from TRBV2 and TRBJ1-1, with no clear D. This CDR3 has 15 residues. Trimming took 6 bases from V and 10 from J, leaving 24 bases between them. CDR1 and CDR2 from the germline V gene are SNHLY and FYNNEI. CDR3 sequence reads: CASRLLVGFREAAFF. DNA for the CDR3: TGTGCCAGCAGGCTCCTTGTGGGTTTCCGAGAGGCAGCTTTCTTT.

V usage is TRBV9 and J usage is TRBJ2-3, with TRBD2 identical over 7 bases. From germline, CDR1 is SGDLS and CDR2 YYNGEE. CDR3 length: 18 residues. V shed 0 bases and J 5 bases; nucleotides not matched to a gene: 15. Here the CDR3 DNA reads TGTGCCAGCAGCGTAGCGTCTGGACTAGGCAACGAGGGAGATACGCAGTATTTT. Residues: CASSVASGLGNEGDTQYF.

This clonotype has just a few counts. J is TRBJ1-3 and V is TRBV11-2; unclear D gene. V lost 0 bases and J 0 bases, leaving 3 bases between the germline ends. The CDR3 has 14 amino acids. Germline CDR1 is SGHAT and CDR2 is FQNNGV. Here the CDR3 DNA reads TGTGCCAGCAGCTTAGAAAGCTCTGGAAACACCATATATTTT. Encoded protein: CASSLESSGNTIYF.

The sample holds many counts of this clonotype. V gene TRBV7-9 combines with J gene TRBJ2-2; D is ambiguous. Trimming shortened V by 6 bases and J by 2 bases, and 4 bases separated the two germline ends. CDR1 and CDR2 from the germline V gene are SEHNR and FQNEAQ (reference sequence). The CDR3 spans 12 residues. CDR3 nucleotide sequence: TGTGCCAGCAGAACAAACACCGGGGAGCTGTTTTTT. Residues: CASRTNTGELFF. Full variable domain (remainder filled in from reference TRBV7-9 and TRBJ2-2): DTGVSQNPRHKITKRGQNVTFRCDPISEHNRLYWYRQTLGQGPEFLTYFQNEAQLEKSRLLSDRFSAERPKGSFSTLEIQRTEQGDSAMYLCASRTNTGELFFGEGSRLTVL.

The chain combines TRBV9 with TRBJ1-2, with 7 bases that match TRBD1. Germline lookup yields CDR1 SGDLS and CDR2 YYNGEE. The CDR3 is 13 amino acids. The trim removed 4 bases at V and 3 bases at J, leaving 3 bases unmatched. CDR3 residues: CASSFDRDYGYTF. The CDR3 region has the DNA TGTGCCAGCAGCTTCGACAGGGACTATGGCTACACCTTC.

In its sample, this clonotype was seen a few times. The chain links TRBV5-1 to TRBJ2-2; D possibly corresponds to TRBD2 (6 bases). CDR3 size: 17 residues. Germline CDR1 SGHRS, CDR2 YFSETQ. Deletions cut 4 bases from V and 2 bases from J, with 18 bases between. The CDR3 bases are TGCGCCAGCAGCACCGACCCGACTAGAGCTAACACCGGGGAGCTGTTTTTT. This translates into CASSTDPTRANTGELFF.

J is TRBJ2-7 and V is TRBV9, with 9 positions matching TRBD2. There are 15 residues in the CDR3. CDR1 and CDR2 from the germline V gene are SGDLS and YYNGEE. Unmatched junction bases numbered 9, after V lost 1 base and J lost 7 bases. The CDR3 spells CASSVSAGGPEEQYF. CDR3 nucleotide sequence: TGTGCCAGCAGCGTATCGGCGGGAGGGCCGGAGGAGCAGTACTTC.

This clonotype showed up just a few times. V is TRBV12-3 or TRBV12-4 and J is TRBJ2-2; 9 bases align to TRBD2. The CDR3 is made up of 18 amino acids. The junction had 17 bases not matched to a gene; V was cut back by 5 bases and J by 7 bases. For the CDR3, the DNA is TGTGCCAGCAGTCCACGTTATTACGGCGGGGGGGTCGACGGGGAGCTGTTTTTT. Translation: CASSPRYYGGGVDGELFF.

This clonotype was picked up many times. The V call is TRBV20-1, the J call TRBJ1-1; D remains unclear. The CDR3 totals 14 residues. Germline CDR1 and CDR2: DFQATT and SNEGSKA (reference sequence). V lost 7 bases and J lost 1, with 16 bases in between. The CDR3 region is CSVSEAWQNTEAFF. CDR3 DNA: TGCAGTGTAAGCGAGGCCTGGCAGAACACTGAAGCTTTCTTT.

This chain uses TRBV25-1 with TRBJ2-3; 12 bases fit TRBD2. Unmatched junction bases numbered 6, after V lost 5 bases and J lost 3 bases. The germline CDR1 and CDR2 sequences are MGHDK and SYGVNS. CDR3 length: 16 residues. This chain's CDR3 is CASSKTSGGFTDTQYF. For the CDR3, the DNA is TGTGCCAGCAGTAAAACTAGCGGGGGGTTTACAGATACGCAGTATTTT.

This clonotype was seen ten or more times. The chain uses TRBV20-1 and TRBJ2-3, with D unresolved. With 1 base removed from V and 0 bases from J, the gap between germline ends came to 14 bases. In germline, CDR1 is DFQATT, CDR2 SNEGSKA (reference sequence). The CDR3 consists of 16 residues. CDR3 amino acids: CSARGGITTSTDTQYF. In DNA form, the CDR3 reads TGCAGTGCTAGAGGTGGAATAACCACTAGCACAGATACGCAGTATTTT.

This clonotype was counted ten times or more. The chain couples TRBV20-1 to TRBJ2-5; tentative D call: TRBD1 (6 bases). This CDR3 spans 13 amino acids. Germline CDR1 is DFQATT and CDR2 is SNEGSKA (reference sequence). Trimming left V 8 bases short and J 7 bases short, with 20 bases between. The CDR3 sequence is CSTSVGAAWTQYF. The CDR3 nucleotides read TGCAGTACTTCTGTGGGGGCCGCCTGGACCCAGTACTTC.

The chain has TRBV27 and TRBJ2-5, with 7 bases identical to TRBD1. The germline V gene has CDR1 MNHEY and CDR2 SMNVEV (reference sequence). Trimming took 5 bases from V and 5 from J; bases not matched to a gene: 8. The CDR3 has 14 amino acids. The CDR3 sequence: CASSNHRGGETQYF. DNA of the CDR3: TGTGCCAGCAGTAACCACAGGGGTGGGGAGACCCAGTACTTC.

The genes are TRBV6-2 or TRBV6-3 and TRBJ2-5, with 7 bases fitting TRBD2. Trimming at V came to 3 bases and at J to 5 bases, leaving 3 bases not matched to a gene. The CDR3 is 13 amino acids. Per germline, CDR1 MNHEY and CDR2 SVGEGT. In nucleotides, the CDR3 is TGTGCCAGCAGTTATGGACTAGTCGAGACCCAGTACTTC. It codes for CASSYGLVETQYF.

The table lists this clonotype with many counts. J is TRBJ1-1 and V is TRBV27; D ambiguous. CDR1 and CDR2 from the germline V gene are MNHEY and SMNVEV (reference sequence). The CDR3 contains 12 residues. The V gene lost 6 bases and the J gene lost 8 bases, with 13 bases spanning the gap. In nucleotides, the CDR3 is TGTGCCAGCAGCTACATGGCGGGCGAAGCTTTCTTT. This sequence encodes CASSYMAGEAFF.

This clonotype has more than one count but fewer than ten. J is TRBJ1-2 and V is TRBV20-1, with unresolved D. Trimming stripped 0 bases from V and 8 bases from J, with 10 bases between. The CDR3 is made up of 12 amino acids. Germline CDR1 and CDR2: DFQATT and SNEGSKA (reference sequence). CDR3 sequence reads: CSARDLWEGYTF. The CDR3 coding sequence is TGCAGTGCTAGAGATCTCTGGGAGGGCTACACCTTC.